The sequence of this T cell receptor (beta chain) was determined in a study of blood T cell repertoires in COVID-19. Assay: immunoSEQ multiplex PCR; the TCRdb copy retains only in-frame clones and omits some. Of around 180,000 clones listed, around 87% were seen once; the top ten hold roughly 2.5%. Germline CDR1 and CDR2: SGHAT and FQNNGV. V lost 1 base and J lost 3; bases outside the gene matches: 5. The CDR3 runs 16 residues. The sequencing sample was made of peripheral blood. The source of this sequence is a man between 35 and 55 years old with active or convalescent COVID-19. The chain employs TRBV11-2 and TRBJ2-3; TRBD2 aligns across 9 bases. For the CDR3, the DNA is TGTGCCAGCAGCTTAGGCCCGACTAGCGGTACAGATACGCAGTATTTT. This translates into CASSLGPTSGTDTQYF.